The TCR beta chain described here comes from a study of control samples from healthy donors and cancer patients. Some clones are missing from TCRdb's copy, which holds only in-frame ones; the method was immunoSEQ multiplex PCR. The sample includes some 95,000 clones, around 88% of them seen just once. This CDR3 is 16 amino acids long. V gave up 1 base and J gave up 1 base; unmatched junction bases: 3. Looked up from germline, CDR1 is LNHNV and CDR2 is YYDKDF (reference sequence). The V gene is TRBV15, the J gene TRBJ2-2, with 7 positions matching TRBD2. Input material: blood. The sequence came from a man under 40 in good health. The CDR3 spells CATSRVSSGNTGELFF. CDR3 coding DNA: TGTGCCACCAGCAGAGTTTCTAGCGGGAACACCGGGGAGCTGTTTTTT.